The clone carrying this T cell receptor beta chain turned up a few times. Only in-frame clones appear in the TCRdb table, and some are missing; sequencing was by immunoSEQ multiplex PCR. The sample lists about 56,000 clones, roughly 93% seen once, with 4.2% in the top ten. This sample was taken from a study of technical replicates of blood from several donors. CDR1 is KGHSH, CDR2 LQKENI, per germline. CDR3 length: 15 residues. V was trimmed by 0 bases and J by 2 bases, leaving 10 bases between them. The V call is TRBV18, the J call TRBJ2-5, with TRBD2 as a possible D gene (5 bases). This TCR was sampled from a human donor in good health. Some clones in this sample may be carry-over from other donors' samples. The sample was PBMCs. The CDR3, as DNA: TGTGCCAGCTCACCACCGGGAGCGGCGCAAGAGACCCAGTACTTC. This codes for CASSPPGAAQETQYF.